The clone carrying this T cell receptor beta chain was counted only a few times. The antigen remains unidentified. The data belong to a study of T cell responses to AZD1222 COVID-19 vaccine. Findings and caveats of the study: Spike-specific TCR breadth and depth grew following two AZD1222 doses. At study baseline, merely six AZD1222 recipients were seropositive. A mostly white British donor set with more females was recruited, and clonal diversity was possibly underestimated.

V was pared by 5 bases and J by 2 bases, with 9 bases of the junction left unmatched. Germline V gene data show CDR1 as SGHTA and CDR2 as FQGNSA. The CDR3 runs 16 residues. Sequencing used immunoSEQ multiplex PCR; TCRdb keeps in-frame clones, though not all of them. The table records more than 90,000 clones, 70% to 85% of them present only once. Second-dose recipients at about 4 or about 12 weeks were treated as one pooled group. The chain employs TRBV7-2 and TRBJ2-5; 9 bases line up with TRBD2. The clonotype comes from an adult who received the AZD1222 COVID-19 vaccine. The specimen was peripheral blood, collected 28 days after the second AZD1222 dose. CDR3 coding DNA: TGTGCCAGCAGCCGCCCCCCAGCGGGGGGTCAAGAGACCCAGTACTTC. As protein: CASSRPPAGGQETQYF.